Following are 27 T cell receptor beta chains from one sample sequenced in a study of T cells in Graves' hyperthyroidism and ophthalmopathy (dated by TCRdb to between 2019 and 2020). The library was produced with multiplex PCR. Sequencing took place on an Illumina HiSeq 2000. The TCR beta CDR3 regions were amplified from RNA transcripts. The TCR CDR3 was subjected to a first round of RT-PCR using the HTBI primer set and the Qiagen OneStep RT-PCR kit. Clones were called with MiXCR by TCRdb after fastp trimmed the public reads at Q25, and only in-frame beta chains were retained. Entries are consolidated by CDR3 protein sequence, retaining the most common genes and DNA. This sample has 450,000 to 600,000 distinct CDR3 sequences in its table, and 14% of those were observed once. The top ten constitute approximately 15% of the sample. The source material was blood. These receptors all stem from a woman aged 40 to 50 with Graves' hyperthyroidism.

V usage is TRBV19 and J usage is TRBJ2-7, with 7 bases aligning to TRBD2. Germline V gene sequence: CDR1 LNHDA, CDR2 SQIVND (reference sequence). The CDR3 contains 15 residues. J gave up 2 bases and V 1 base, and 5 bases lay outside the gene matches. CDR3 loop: CASSIAASGTYEQYF. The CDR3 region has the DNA TGTGCCAGTAGTATAGCCGCTAGCGGAACCTACGAGCAGTACTTC.

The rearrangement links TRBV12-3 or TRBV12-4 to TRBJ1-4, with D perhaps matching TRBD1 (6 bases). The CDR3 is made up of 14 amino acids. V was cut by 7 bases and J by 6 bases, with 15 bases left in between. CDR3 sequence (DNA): TGTGCCAGCACCTGGGGGACAATCGATGAAAAACTGTTTTTT. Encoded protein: CASTWGTIDEKLFF.

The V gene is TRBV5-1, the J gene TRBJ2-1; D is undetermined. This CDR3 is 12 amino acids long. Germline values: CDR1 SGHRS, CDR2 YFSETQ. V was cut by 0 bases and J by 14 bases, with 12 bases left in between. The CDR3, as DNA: TGCGCCAGCAGCTTGGGTAGCACCCAAAAGTTCTTC. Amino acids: CASSLGSTQKFF.

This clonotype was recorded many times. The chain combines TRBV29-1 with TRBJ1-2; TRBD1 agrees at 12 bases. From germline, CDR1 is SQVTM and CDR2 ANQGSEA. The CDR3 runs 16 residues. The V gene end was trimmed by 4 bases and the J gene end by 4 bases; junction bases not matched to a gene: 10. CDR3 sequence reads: CSVVEGTGGRIYGYTF. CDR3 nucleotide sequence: TGCAGCGTTGTAGAGGGGACAGGGGGCAGAATCTATGGCTACACCTTC. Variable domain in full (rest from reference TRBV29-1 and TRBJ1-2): SAVISQKPSRDICQRGTSLTIQCQVDSQVTMMFWYRQQPGQSLTLIATANQGSEATYESGFVIDKFPISRPNLTFSTLTVSNMSPEDSSIYLCSVVEGTGGRIYGYTFGSGTRLTVV.

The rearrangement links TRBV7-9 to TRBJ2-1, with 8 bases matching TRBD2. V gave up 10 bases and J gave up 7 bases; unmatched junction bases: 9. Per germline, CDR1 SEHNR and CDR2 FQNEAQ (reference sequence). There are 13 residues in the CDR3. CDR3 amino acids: CAKSGSLGNEQFF. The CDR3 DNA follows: TGTGCCAAAAGCGGGAGTCTGGGGAATGAGCAGTTCTTC.

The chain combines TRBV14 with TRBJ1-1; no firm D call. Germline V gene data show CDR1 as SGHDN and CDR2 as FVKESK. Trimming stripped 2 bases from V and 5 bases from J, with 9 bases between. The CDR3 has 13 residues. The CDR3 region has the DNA TGTGCCAGCAGCCAACTCGAGAGAACTGAAGCTTTCTTT. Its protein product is CASSQLERTEAFF.

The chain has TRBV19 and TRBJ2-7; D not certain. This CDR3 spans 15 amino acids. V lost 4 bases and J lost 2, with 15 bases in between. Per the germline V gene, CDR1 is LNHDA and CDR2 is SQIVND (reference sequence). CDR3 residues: CASSRAIMAPYEQYF. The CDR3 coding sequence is TGTGCCAGTAGTAGGGCAATTATGGCCCCCTACGAGCAGTACTTC.

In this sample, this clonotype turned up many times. CDR3: CASSFSRYEQYF. The CDR3 DNA reads TGTGCCAGCAGTTTCTCTAGATACGAGCAGTACTTC. The gene calls are TRBV28 and TRBJ2-7; the D is unclear. V lost 3 bases to trimming and J lost 4 bases, with 7 bases between them. Germline V lookup: CDR1 MDHEN, CDR2 SYDVKM. This CDR3 is built from 12 residues. Based on the CDR3 plus reference TRBV28 and TRBJ2-7, the full variable domain is DVKVTQSSRYLVKRTGEKVFLECVQDMDHENMFWYRQDPGLGLRLIYFSYDVKMKEKGDIPEGYSVSREKKERFSLILESASTNQTSMYLCASSFSRYEQYFGPGTRLTVT.

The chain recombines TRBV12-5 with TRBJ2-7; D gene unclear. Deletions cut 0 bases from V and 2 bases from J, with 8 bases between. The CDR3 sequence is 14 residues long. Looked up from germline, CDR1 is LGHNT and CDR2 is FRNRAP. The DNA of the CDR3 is TGTGCTAGTGGTTTGGTACGCGCAACCTACGAGCAGTACTTC. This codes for CASGLVRATYEQYF.

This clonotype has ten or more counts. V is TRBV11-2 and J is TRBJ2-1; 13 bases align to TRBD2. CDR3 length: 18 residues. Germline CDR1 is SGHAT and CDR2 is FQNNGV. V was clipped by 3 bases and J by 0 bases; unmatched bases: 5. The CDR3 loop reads CASSFRLAGGISYNEQFF. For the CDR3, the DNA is TGTGCCAGCAGCTTCCGACTAGCGGGAGGTATCTCCTACAATGAGCAGTTCTTC.

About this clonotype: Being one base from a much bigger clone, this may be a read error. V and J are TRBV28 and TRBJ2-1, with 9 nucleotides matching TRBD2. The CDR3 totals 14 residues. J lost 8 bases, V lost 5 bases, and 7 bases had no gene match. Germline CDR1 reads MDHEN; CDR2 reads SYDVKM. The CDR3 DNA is TGTGCCAGCAGTCCGGCGGGAGGGCTCGATGAGCAGTTCTTC. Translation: CASSPAGGLDEQFF.

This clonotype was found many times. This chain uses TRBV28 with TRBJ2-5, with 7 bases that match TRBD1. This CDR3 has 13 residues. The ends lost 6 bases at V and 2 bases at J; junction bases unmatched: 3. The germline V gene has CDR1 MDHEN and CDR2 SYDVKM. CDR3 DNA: TGTGCCAGCAGGACAGGGATGCAAGAGACCCAGTACTTC. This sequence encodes CASRTGMQETQYF.

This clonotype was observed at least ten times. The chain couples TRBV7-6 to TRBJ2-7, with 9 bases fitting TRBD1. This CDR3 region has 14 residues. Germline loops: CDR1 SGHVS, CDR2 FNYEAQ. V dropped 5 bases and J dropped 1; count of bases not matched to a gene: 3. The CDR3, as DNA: TGTGCCAGCAGCCGGGGGACAGGGTCCTACGAGCAGTACTTC. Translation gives CASSRGTGSYEQYF.

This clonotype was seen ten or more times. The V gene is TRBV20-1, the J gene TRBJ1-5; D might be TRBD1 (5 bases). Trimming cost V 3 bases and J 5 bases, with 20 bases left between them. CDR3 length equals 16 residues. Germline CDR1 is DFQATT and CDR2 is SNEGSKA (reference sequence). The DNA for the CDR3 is TGCAGTGCTAGGCCCGGGGGGTCAGGGCTCCATCAGCCCCAGCATTTT. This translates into CSARPGGSGLHQPQHF.

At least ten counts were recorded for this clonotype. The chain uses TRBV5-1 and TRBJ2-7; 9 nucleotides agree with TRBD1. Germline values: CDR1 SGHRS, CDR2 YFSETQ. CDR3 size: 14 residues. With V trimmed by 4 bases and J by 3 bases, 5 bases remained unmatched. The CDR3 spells CASSAGQGSYEQYF. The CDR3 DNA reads TGCGCCAGCAGCGCGGGACAGGGAAGCTACGAGCAGTACTTC.

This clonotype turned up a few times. CDR3 in DNA: TGCGCCAGCAGCCACGGGGGAGAGACCCAGTACTTC. Its translation is CASSHGGETQYF. This chain joins TRBV4-1 and TRBJ2-5; D is perhaps TRBD2 (6 bases). The CDR3 loop spans 12 amino acids. V was cut by 3 bases and J by 4 bases, with 6 bases left in between. CDR1 MGHRA and CDR2 YSYEKL come from the germline V gene.

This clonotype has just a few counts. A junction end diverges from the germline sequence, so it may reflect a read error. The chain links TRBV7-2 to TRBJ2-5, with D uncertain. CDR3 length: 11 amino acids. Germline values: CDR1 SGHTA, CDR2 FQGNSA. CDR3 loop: CAGSLQETQYF. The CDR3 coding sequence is TGTGCCGGCAGCTTGCAAGAGACCCAGTACTTC.

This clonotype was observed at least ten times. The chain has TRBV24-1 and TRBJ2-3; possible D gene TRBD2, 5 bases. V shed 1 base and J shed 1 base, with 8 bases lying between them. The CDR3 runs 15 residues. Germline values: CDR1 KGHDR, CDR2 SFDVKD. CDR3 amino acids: CATSDLVGGTDTQYF. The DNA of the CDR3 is TGTGCCACCAGTGATTTAGTGGGAGGCACAGATACGCAGTATTTT.

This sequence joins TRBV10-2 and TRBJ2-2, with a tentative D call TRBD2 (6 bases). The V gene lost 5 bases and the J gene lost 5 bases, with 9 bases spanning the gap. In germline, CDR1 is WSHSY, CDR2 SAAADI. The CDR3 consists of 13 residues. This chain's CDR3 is CASSTGSTGELFF. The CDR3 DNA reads TGCGCCAGCAGTACCGGGAGTACCGGGGAGCTGTTTTTT.

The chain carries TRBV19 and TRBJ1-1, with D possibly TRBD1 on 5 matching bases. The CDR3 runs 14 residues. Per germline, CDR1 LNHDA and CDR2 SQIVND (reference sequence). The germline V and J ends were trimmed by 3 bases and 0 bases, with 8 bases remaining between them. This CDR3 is CASSIGTVNTEAFF. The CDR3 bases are TGTGCCAGTAGTATTGGGACGGTGAACACTGAAGCTTTCTTT. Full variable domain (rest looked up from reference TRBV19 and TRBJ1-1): DGGITQSPKYLFRKEGQNVTLSCEQNLNHDAMYWYRQDPGQGLRLIYYSQIVNDFQKGDIAEGYSVSREKKESFPLTVTSAQKNPTAFYLCASSIGTVNTEAFFGQGTRLTVV.

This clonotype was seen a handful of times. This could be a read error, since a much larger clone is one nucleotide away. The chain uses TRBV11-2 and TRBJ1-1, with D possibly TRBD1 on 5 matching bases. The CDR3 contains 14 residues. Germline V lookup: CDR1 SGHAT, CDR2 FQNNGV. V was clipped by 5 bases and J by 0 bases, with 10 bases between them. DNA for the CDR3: TGTGCCAGCAGCCACAGGAGAGTGAACACTGAAGCTTTCTTT. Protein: CASSHRRVNTEAFF. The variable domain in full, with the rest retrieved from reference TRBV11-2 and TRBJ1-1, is EAGVAQSPRYKIIEKRQSVAFWCNPISGHATLYWYQQILGQGPKLLIQFQNNGVVDDSQLPKDRFSAERLKGVDSTLKIQPAKLEDSAVYLCASSHRRVNTEAFFGQGTRLTVV.

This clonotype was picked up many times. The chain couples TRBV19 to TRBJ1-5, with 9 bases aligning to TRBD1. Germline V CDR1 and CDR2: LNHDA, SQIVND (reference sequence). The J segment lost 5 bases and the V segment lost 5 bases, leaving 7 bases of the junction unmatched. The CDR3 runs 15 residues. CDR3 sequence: CASSGTGGADQPQHF. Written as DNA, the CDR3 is TGTGCCAGTAGTGGAACAGGGGGCGCGGATCAGCCCCAGCATTTT.

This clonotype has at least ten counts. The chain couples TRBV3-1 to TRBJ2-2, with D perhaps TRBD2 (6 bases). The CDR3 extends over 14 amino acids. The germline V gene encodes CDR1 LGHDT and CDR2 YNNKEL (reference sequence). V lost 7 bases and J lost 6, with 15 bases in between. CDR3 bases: TGTGCCAGCACCTCCTGGGAGGTCGCCGGGGAGCTGTTTTTT. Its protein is CASTSWEVAGELFF.

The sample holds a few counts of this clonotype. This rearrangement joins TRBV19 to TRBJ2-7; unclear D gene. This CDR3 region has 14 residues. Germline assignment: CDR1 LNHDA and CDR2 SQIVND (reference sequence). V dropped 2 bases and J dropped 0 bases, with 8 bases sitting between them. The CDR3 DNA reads TGTGCCAGTAGTATAATGGTCAGCTCCTACGAGCAGTACTTC. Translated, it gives CASSIMVSSYEQYF.

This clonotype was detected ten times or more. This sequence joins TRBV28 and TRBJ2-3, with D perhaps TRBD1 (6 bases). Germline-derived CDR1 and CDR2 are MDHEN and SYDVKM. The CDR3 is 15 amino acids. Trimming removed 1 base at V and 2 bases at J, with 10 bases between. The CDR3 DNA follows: TGTGCCAGCAGTTTATATAGGGGGTTCACAGATACGCAGTATTTT. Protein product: CASSLYRGFTDTQYF. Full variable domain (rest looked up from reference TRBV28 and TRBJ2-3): DVKVTQSSRYLVKRTGEKVFLECVQDMDHENMFWYRQDPGLGLRLIYFSYDVKMKEKGDIPEGYSVSREKKERFSLILESASTNQTSMYLCASSLYRGFTDTQYFGPGTRLTVL.

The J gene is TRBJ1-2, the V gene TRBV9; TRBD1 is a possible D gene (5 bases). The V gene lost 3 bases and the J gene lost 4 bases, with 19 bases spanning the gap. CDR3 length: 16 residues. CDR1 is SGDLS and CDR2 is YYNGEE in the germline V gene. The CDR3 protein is CASSAGPPTGVYGYTF. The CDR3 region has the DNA TGTGCCAGCAGCGCGGGGCCCCCAACCGGCGTCTATGGCTACACCTTC.

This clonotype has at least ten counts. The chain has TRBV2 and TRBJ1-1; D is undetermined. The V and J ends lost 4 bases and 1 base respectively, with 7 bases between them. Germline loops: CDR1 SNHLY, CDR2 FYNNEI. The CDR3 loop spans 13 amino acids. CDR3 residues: CASSGQANTEAFF. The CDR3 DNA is TGTGCCAGCAGTGGGCAGGCGAACACTGAAGCTTTCTTT.